This TCR beta chain was documented in a study of blood T cell repertoires in COVID-19. Across the study: Material from acute and convalescent COVID-19 was sourced from the United States, Italy and Spain. Nucleic acid was either cDNA or gDNA, and it came from T cells, B-cell-depleted T cells, or PBMCs.

Germline CDR1 reads SGDLS; CDR2 reads YYNGEE. Unmatched junction bases numbered 2, after V lost 2 bases and J lost 3 bases. The CDR3 consists of 14 residues. Per the original data handling: Scientists estimated how many nucleated cells there were by amplifying reference gene primers. The data were produced by immunoSEQ multiplex PCR, yet TCRdb's version contains in-frame clones alone and is incomplete. V and J calls and clone size come straight from that table; D and trimming were deduced from the DNA. The sample has 160,000 or so clones; more than 85% are singletons. This chain joins TRBV9 and TRBJ2-5; TRBD1 agrees at 9 bases. The sequence derives from a woman in her sixties or seventies with acute or convalescent COVID-19. Sequences were obtained from peripheral blood. The CDR3 region has the DNA TGTGCCAGCAGCGTGGGACAGGGAGAAGAGACCCAGTACTTC. Its protein is CASSVGQGEETQYF.